What follows are 15 T cell receptor beta chains derived from one specimen sequenced in a study of T-cell memory formation after mild COVID-19 (dated by TCRdb to about 2021). Receptor libraries were prepared by 5' RACE. TCRdb names Illumina NovaSeq 6000 as the instrument used. The public reads were quality trimmed at Q25 with fastp and then assembled into clones with MiXCR by TCRdb, keeping productive beta chains. Identical CDR3 protein sequences are pooled into one entry, listed with their most common genes and DNA. The sample contains about 320,000 distinct CDR3 sequences, over 11% of them found a single time. The ten largest clones capture 21% of the sample. The sample was PBMCs or a T cell subset sorted from them (not recorded which). These receptors were obtained from a man in his late teens or twenties who had mild COVID-19 (a few samples of this study predate the infection). The sample titles of this study are shuffled in the database, so cell type and time point are left out; the donor was told from shared clones.

This clonotype was recorded once. The chain uses TRBV18 and TRBJ1-5; D might be TRBD1 (5 bases). The CDR3 extends over 14 amino acids. Looked up from germline, CDR1 is KGHSH and CDR2 is LQKENI. Trimming removed 4 bases at V and 5 bases at J, with 12 bases between. The CDR3 is CASSQSRGDQPQHF. CDR3 nucleotides: TGTGCCAGCTCACAGTCGAGGGGAGATCAGCCCCAGCATTTT.

This clonotype has just a few counts. This rearrangement joins TRBV11-2 to TRBJ1-5, with D tentatively TRBD1 (5 bases). The CDR3 contains 14 residues. V was shortened by 5 bases and J by 5 bases, with 13 bases between the two germline ends. Germline loops: CDR1 SGHAT, CDR2 FQNNGV. As DNA, the CDR3 is TGTGCCAGCAGCCGGGACGGGAGCGATCAGCCCCAGCATTTT. This translates into CASSRDGSDQPQHF.

The V and J genes are TRBV7-2 and TRBJ2-1; 7 nucleotides match TRBD2. Trimming at V came to 6 bases and at J to 10 bases, leaving 12 bases not matched to a gene. The CDR3 covers 14 residues. CDR1 is SGHTA, CDR2 FQGNSA, per germline. As DNA, the CDR3 is TGTGCCAGCAGGAAGGCGGGGACTAACAGGGAGCAGTTCTTC. This translates into CASRKAGTNREQFF.

The sample holds many counts of this clonotype. V is TRBV5-5 and J is TRBJ2-5; 8 bases are shared with TRBD2. Germline values: CDR1 SGHKS, CDR2 YYEKEE (reference sequence). J lost 5 bases, V lost 3 bases, and 3 bases had no gene match. There are 13 residues in the CDR3. The CDR3, as DNA: TGTGCCAGCAGCTCCGGGACTAGGGAGACCCAGTACTTC. It codes for CASSSGTRETQYF.

V usage is TRBV6-5 and J usage is TRBJ2-7; D gene uncertain. This CDR3 region has 13 residues. Germline V gene sequence: CDR1 MNHEY, CDR2 SVGAGI. Trimming pared 6 bases from V and 2 bases from J, leaving 11 bases between. CDR3 residues: CASSRPSTYEQYF. In DNA form, the CDR3 reads TGTGCCAGCAGCCGACCGAGCACCTACGAGCAGTACTTC.

The J gene is TRBJ2-3, the V gene TRBV19; D is possibly TRBD1 or TRBD2 (5 bases each). The CDR3 length is 15 residues. Trimming removed 3 bases from V and 2 bases from J, with 12 bases in between. The germline gives CDR1 LNHDA, CDR2 SQIVND (reference sequence). In DNA, the CDR3 is TGTGCCAGTAGTATCGGGGCACAGCCCACAGATACGCAGTATTTT. Translating gives CASSIGAQPTDTQYF.

DNA of the CDR3: TGTGCCAGCATATTTAGGGATATGGAAGGTCAGCCCCAGCATTTT. Its protein product is CASIFRDMEGQPQHF. The chain is built from TRBV28 and TRBJ1-5, with D uncertain. V was trimmed by 7 bases and J by 6 bases, leaving 19 bases between them. The CDR3 has 15 amino acids. CDR1 and CDR2 (germline): MDHEN, SYDVKM.

The gene calls are TRBV6-1 and TRBJ2-1; 11 bases match TRBD1. Germline lookup yields CDR1 MNHNS and CDR2 SASEGT. Losses at the gene ends were 7 bases for V and 8 bases for J; bases not matched to a gene: 10. The CDR3 has 15 residues. The CDR3 nucleotides are TGTGCCAGCACGCCGGGGACAGGGGGTTTCGATGAGCAGTTCTTC. Encoded protein: CASTPGTGGFDEQFF.

The rearrangement links TRBV20-1 to TRBJ1-2; 8 nucleotides line up with TRBD1. V dropped 3 bases and J dropped 5; count of bases not matched to a gene: 14. CDR1 DFQATT and CDR2 SNEGSKA come from the germline V gene (reference sequence). CDR3 length equals 16 residues. The CDR3 nucleotides are TGCAGTGCTAGGTGGTTCGAGCAGGGGGCGCGGTATGGCTACACCTTC. As protein: CSARWFEQGARYGYTF.

This chain links TRBV10-3 with TRBJ1-5; D is undetermined. V dropped 7 bases and J dropped 4 bases, with 11 bases sitting between them. CDR1 is ENHRY, CDR2 SYGVKD, per germline. This CDR3 spans 13 amino acids. DNA of the CDR3: TGTGCCATCAAGGCAGCCGTTAATCAGCCCCAGCATTTT. The encoded protein is CAIKAAVNQPQHF.

J is TRBJ1-1 and V is TRBV4-1, with unresolved D. V lost 4 bases, J lost 1 base, and 13 bases lay in between. The CDR3 extends over 15 amino acids. Germline lookup yields CDR1 MGHRA and CDR2 YSYEKL. DNA for the CDR3: TGCGCCAGCAGCCTGGCCTTCCGGGGGAACACTGAAGCTTTCTTT. Protein sequence: CASSLAFRGNTEAFF.

This chain connects TRBV27 to TRBJ2-1; D may be TRBD1 (5 bases). CDR3 size: 15 residues. Trimming took off 3 bases at V and 6 bases at J, with 15 bases between the two ends. Germline-derived CDR1 and CDR2 are MNHEY and SMNVEV (reference sequence). The CDR3 DNA follows: TGTGCCAGCAGTTTGCGGCAGGGAAGGGTCAATGAGCAGTTCTTC. Its translation: CASSLRQGRVNEQFF.

In its sample, this clonotype was seen a few times. The rearrangement links TRBV18 to TRBJ1-1, with 7 bases aligning to TRBD1. This CDR3 comprises 14 residues. J was trimmed by 6 bases and V by 3 bases; bases with no gene match: 7. From germline, CDR1 is KGHSH and CDR2 LQKENI. CDR3 DNA sequence: TGTGCCAGCTCACCGACAGGGTTTCCCGCTGAAGCTTTCTTT. Translated, it gives CASSPTGFPAEAFF.

This clonotype was seen a handful of times. The rearrangement uses TRBV2 and TRBJ1-1, with D uncertain. Germline-derived CDR1 and CDR2 are SNHLY and FYNNEI. The CDR3 consists of 13 residues. Trimming pared 6 bases from V and 3 bases from J, leaving 11 bases between. The CDR3: CASRPRYDTEAFF. The CDR3, as DNA: TGTGCCAGCAGACCCAGATATGACACTGAAGCTTTCTTT.

There are a few counts of this clonotype. The rearrangement links TRBV29-1 to TRBJ1-3, with D unresolved. The CDR3 length is 11 residues. CDR1 and CDR2 (germline): SQVTM, ANQGSEA. The ends were cut back, 7 bases at V and 0 bases at J, with 4 bases in the middle. DNA for the CDR3: TGCAGCGGGGACTCTGGAAACACCATATATTTT. It codes for CSGDSGNTIYF.